The 29 T cell receptor beta chains presented below share a single source sample, sequenced in a study of cytomegalovirus exposure and HLA in healthy donors. Some clones are missing from TCRdb's copy, which holds only in-frame ones; the method was immunoSEQ multiplex PCR. The table shows roughly 200,000 clones, with around 86% occurring only once. Material: PBMCs. Receptors originate from a man under 40 in good health and CMV-seropositive.

CDR3 coding DNA: TGCGCCAGCAGTGGGGCCCGGATTTCCCCCCATAATTCACCCCTCCACTTT. Protein sequence: CASSGARISPHNSPLHF. The V gene is TRBV10-1, the J gene TRBJ1-6; D call uncertain. Germline V gene lookup returns CDR1 WNHNN and CDR2 SYGVQD (reference sequence). Trimming stripped 4 bases from V and 5 bases from J, with 18 bases between. The CDR3 runs to 17 residues.

This clone was detected only once. The J gene is TRBJ2-3, the V gene TRBV5-1; D not certain. The CDR3 sequence is 15 residues long. With 0 bases removed from V and 0 bases from J, the gap between germline ends came to 8 bases. Germline values: CDR1 SGHRS, CDR2 YFSETQ. CDR3 amino acids: CASSLGFGSTDTQYF. For the CDR3, the DNA is TGCGCCAGCAGCTTGGGCTTCGGGAGCACAGATACGCAGTATTTT. The full variable domain, in which reference TRBV5-1 and TRBJ2-3 provide the parts outside the CDR3, is KAGVTQTPRYLIKTRGQQVTLSCSPISGHRSVSWYQQTPGQGLQFLFEYFSETQRNKGNFPGRFSGRQFSNSRSEMNVSTLELGDSALYLCASSLGFGSTDTQYFGPGTRLTVL.

The chain links TRBV27 to TRBJ2-5; 14 bases map to TRBD2. The germline V gene has CDR1 MNHEY and CDR2 SMNVEV (reference sequence). The CDR3 is 15 amino acids. The junction had 3 bases not matched to a gene; V was cut back by 4 bases and J by 5 bases. The CDR3 is CASSSGTSGSETQYF. The CDR3 DNA is TGTGCCAGCAGTTCGGGGACTAGCGGGAGTGAGACCCAGTACTTC.

The chain uses TRBV10-2 and TRBJ2-3; D possibly matches TRBD1 or TRBD2 (5 bases each). The V gene's germline CDR1 is WSHSY and CDR2 SAAADI. CDR3 size: 13 residues. Trimming shortened V by 5 bases and J by 2 bases, and 8 bases separated the two germline ends. CDR3 nucleotide sequence: TGCGCCAGCAGTTGGGACCTCACAGATACGCAGTATTTT. Translated, it gives CASSWDLTDTQYF.

This chain connects TRBV30 to TRBJ1-3; tentatively, D is TRBD1 (5 bases). Germline V gives CDR1 GTSNPN, CDR2 SVGIG (reference sequence). The V gene lost 4 bases and the J gene lost 1 base, with 14 bases spanning the gap. The CDR3 covers 15 residues. The CDR3 DNA reads as TGTGCCTGGACCGAGGGGTTGGGATCTGGAAACACCATATATTTT. Translating it yields CAWTEGLGSGNTIYF.

This sequence joins TRBV2 and TRBJ1-2, with 8 bases fitting TRBD1. CDR1 is SNHLY and CDR2 is FYNNEI in the germline V gene. This CDR3 is 13 amino acids long. V was clipped by 4 bases and J by 7 bases; unmatched bases: 5. The CDR3 reads CASSVRQGFGYTF. Here the CDR3 DNA reads TGTGCCAGCAGTGTCCGACAGGGGTTTGGCTACACCTTC.

The DNA of the CDR3 is TGTGCCAGCAGCTTAACAGGGGGCGGCACCGGGGAGCTGTTTTTT. Its translation: CASSLTGGGTGELFF. This rearrangement joins TRBV5-5 to TRBJ2-2; TRBD1 aligns across 9 bases. There are 15 residues in the CDR3. The junction had 3 bases not matched to a gene; V was cut back by 2 bases and J by 4 bases. The V gene's germline CDR1 is SGHKS and CDR2 YYEKEE (reference sequence).

V and J are TRBV9 and TRBJ2-5; no clear D gene. The germline V and J ends were trimmed by 0 bases and 5 bases, with 8 bases remaining between them. Germline CDR1 and CDR2: SGDLS and YYNGEE. The CDR3 loop spans 13 amino acids. CDR3 coding DNA: TGTGCCAGCAGCGTAGACCTGGGGGAGACCCAGTACTTC. It yields the protein CASSVDLGETQYF.

This clone was detected a few times. The chain links TRBV11-2 to TRBJ2-5, with D possibly matching TRBD1 (6 bases). The CDR3 has 15 amino acids. V was pared by 4 bases and J by 2 bases, with 14 bases between. Per germline, CDR1 SGHAT and CDR2 FQNNGV. The CDR3 loop reads CASSSLGTRQETQYF. In nucleotides, the CDR3 is TGTGCCAGCAGCTCCCTCGGGACACGACAAGAGACCCAGTACTTC.

CDR3 residues: CASSPSSGANVLTF. The CDR3 DNA reads as TGTGCCAGCAGCCCGTCCTCTGGGGCCAACGTCCTGACTTTC. The V and J genes are TRBV7-3 and TRBJ2-6; D ambiguous. Deletions cut 5 bases from V and 0 bases from J, with 5 bases between. This CDR3 has 14 amino acids. Germline lookup yields CDR1 SGHTA and CDR2 FQGTGA.

The CDR3 loop is CASSLAADLINYGYTF. The CDR3 DNA reads as TGCGCCAGCAGCTTGGCGGCGGACCTCATTAACTATGGCTACACCTTC. J is TRBJ1-2 and V is TRBV5-1; D gene unclear. With 0 bases removed from V and 1 base from J, the gap between germline ends came to 13 bases. Germline values: CDR1 SGHRS, CDR2 YFSETQ. This CDR3 has 16 residues.

This clone was seen a single time. This sequence joins TRBV27 and TRBJ2-3; TRBD1 matches 8 bases. Germline V gives CDR1 MNHEY, CDR2 SMNVEV (reference sequence). The CDR3 is made up of 17 amino acids. V was clipped by 3 bases and J by 4 bases; unmatched bases: 12. The DNA of the CDR3 is TGTGCCAGCAGTTTGAGGGTGGCAGGGGGCTGGGCAGATACGCAGTATTTT. Amino acid sequence: CASSLRVAGGWADTQYF.

The chain uses TRBV15 and TRBJ2-7; 13 bases fit TRBD2. Germline lookup yields CDR1 LNHNV and CDR2 YYDKDF (reference sequence). V was clipped by 6 bases and J by 3 bases; unmatched bases: 8. The CDR3 extends over 16 amino acids. The CDR3 loop reads CATSRAGTSGNYEQYF. CDR3 nucleotides: TGTGCCACCAGTCGCGCCGGGACTAGCGGGAACTACGAGCAGTACTTC.

This clone was counted a few times. This sequence joins TRBV2 and TRBJ2-2, with 11 nucleotides matching TRBD1. This CDR3 contains 16 residues. The V segment lost 8 bases and the J segment 5 bases; nucleotides outside the gene matches: 10. CDR1 and CDR2 from the germline V gene are SNHLY and FYNNEI. The DNA of the CDR3 is TGTGCCAGCCTCCGGGACAGGGGGATTGGGACCGGGGAGCTGTTTTTT. Its protein product is CASLRDRGIGTGELFF.

The genes are TRBV30 and TRBJ1-5; a weak D match, TRBD1 (6 bases). The V end was cut by 3 bases, the J end by 4 bases, with 16 bases between. The CDR3 length is 15 residues. CDR1 and CDR2 (germline): GTSNPN, SVGIG (reference sequence). CDR3 sequence reads: CAWSDEQGPNQPQHF. DNA for the CDR3: TGTGCCTGGAGCGACGAACAGGGTCCAAATCAGCCCCAGCATTTT.

The chain employs TRBV9 and TRBJ2-1, with unresolved D. The CDR3 runs 15 residues. Per germline, CDR1 SGDLS and CDR2 YYNGEE. V gave up 0 bases and J gave up 0 bases, with 7 bases separating them. The CDR3 loop is CASSVGASSYNEQFF. CDR3 nucleotides: TGTGCCAGCAGCGTAGGGGCTAGCTCCTACAATGAGCAGTTCTTC.

The chain carries TRBV27 and TRBJ1-5; 11 bases match TRBD1. V dropped 4 bases and J dropped 2; count of bases not matched to a gene: 7. Germline V lookup: CDR1 MNHEY, CDR2 SMNVEV (reference sequence). The CDR3 totals 17 residues. The CDR3 reads CASSSSGQGAGNQPQHF. In DNA form, the CDR3 reads TGTGCCAGCAGTTCATCTGGACAGGGGGCGGGCAATCAGCCCCAGCATTTT.

This sequence joins TRBV2 and TRBJ1-5; TRBD1 agrees at 7 bases. Per germline, CDR1 SNHLY and CDR2 FYNNEI. This CDR3 contains 15 residues. The junction had 4 bases not matched to a gene; V was cut back by 4 bases and J by 1 base. The chain's CDR3 is CASSGDSLSNQPQHF. CDR3 DNA sequence: TGTGCCAGCAGTGGGGACAGCCTAAGCAATCAGCCCCAGCATTTT.

The chain has TRBV7-2 and TRBJ2-5, with D perhaps given as TRBD1 or TRBD2 (5 bases each). Per germline, CDR1 SGHTA and CDR2 FQGNSA. The CDR3 covers 17 residues. The V gene lost 0 bases and the J gene lost 2 bases, with 16 bases spanning the gap. CDR3 DNA: TGTGCCAGCAGCTTAGCGGGGCGGGTTGGGGGTCAAGAGACCCAGTACTTC. Its translation: CASSLAGRVGGQETQYF.

The V and J genes are TRBV6-1 and TRBJ1-5; D ambiguous. This CDR3 spans 13 amino acids. Germline V CDR1 and CDR2: MNHNS, SASEGT. The germline V and J ends were trimmed by 5 bases and 7 bases, with 12 bases remaining between them. The CDR3 loop is CASSSSLGQPQHF. Here the CDR3 DNA reads TGTGCCAGCAGTTCCTCGTTAGGACAGCCCCAGCATTTT.

This clone was seen a single time. The chain uses TRBV28 and TRBJ2-2, with unresolved D. This CDR3 region has 13 residues. The germline gives CDR1 MDHEN, CDR2 SYDVKM. Between the trimmed V and J ends, which lost 3 bases and 3 bases, there was a span of 5 bases. The CDR3 spells CASSFLDTGELFF. The CDR3 nucleotides are TGTGCCAGCAGTTTTTTAGACACCGGGGAGCTGTTTTTT.

V usage is TRBV21-1 and J usage is TRBJ2-5; no check of the table's D call, TRBD2, against the DNA was made. TRBV21-1 is a pseudogene segment. This CDR3 contains 12 residues. The CDR3 loop reads CASSKRGGTQYF. CDR3 DNA sequence: TGTGCCAGCAGCAAACGGGGGGGGACCCAGTACTTC.

J is TRBJ1-1 and V is TRBV7-6, with D uncertain. Germline loops: CDR1 SGHVS, CDR2 FNYEAQ. The CDR3 runs 15 residues. Trimming took 2 bases from V and 1 from J, leaving 11 bases between them. CDR3: CASSLFGSTNTEAFF. The CDR3 DNA sequence: TGTGCCAGCAGCTTATTTGGCTCAACGAACACTGAAGCTTTCTTT.

V gene TRBV30 combines with J gene TRBJ1-6; unclear D gene. The V end lost 2 bases, the J end lost 8 bases, and 4 bases lay between the germline ends. The CDR3 is 11 amino acids. CDR1 is GTSNPN, CDR2 SVGIG, per germline (reference sequence). CDR3 in amino acids: CAWSRDSPLHF. The CDR3 DNA sequence: TGTGCCTGGAGTAGAGATTCACCCCTCCACTTT.

The CDR3 region is CASSLRSSGPNTEAFF. The CDR3 DNA is TGTGCCAGCAGTTTGAGATCGTCGGGGCCGAACACTGAAGCTTTCTTT. V usage is TRBV27 and J usage is TRBJ1-1; maybe TRBD1 (5 bases). The CDR3 extends over 16 amino acids. CDR1 is MNHEY and CDR2 is SMNVEV in the germline V gene (reference sequence). The V end was cut by 3 bases, the J end by 1 base, with 15 bases between.

The chain employs TRBV29-1 and TRBJ1-2, with 7 positions matching TRBD1. J was trimmed by 0 bases and V by 5 bases; bases with no gene match: 3. Germline loops: CDR1 SQVTM, CDR2 ANQGSEA. The CDR3 covers 13 residues. The CDR3 reads CSVRDSANYGYTF. The CDR3 nucleotides are TGCAGCGTTCGGGACAGTGCTAACTATGGCTACACCTTC. The full variable domain, completed using reference TRBV29-1 and TRBJ1-2, is SAVISQKPSRDICQRGTSLTIQCQVDSQVTMMFWYRQQPGQSLTLIATANQGSEATYESGFVIDKFPISRPNLTFSTLTVSNMSPEDSSIYLCSVRDSANYGYTFGSGTRLTVV.

Only a few counts were recorded for this clone. The rearrangement links TRBV28 to TRBJ2-1; D not resolved. This CDR3 is 14 amino acids long. Germline assignment: CDR1 MDHEN and CDR2 SYDVKM. The V and J ends lost 6 bases and 6 bases respectively, with 15 bases between them. CDR3 in amino acids: CASSTHRPFNEQFF. The CDR3 nucleotides read TGTGCCAGCAGCACCCACAGACCGTTCAATGAGCAGTTCTTC.

The genes are TRBV19 and TRBJ1-2; the match to TRBD1 covers 11 bases. V dropped 4 bases and J dropped 2; count of bases not matched to a gene: 3. CDR1 and CDR2 (germline): LNHDA, SQIVND (reference sequence). This CDR3 has 15 residues. The CDR3 bases are TGTGCCAGTAGTACCCGGGACAGGGGGAACTATGGCTACACCTTC. This translates into CASSTRDRGNYGYTF.

The chain combines TRBV9 with TRBJ2-1; no firm D call. V was shortened by 2 bases and J by 4 bases, with 7 bases between the two germline ends. There are 13 residues in the CDR3. Germline CDR1 and CDR2: SGDLS and YYNGEE. CDR3 bases: TGTGCCAGCAGCGTGGTGGGGTACAATGAGCAGTTCTTC. Residues: CASSVVGYNEQFF.